Below, 25 T cell receptor beta chains from the same sample are listed, as sequenced in a study of blood T cells in healthy people across ages. A J-beta primer mix and a sample-barcoded 5' primer were used in a second PCR of roughly 6 to 12 cycles. TCRdb redid the calling of the 5' RACE reads with MiXCR, one entry per CDR3 protein. The repertoire holds about 800,000 distinct CDR3 sequences, with nearly 60% as singletons. The specimen was blood. The receptors were gathered from a man aged 25-45 years in good health.

The rearrangement joins TRBV10-2 to TRBJ2-5; D uncertain. With 9 bases removed from V and 1 base from J, the gap between germline ends came to 12 bases. The CDR3 covers 13 residues. CDR1 is WSHSY and CDR2 is SAAADI in the germline V gene. The CDR3 reads CASAVVPQETQYF. CDR3 nucleotides: TGCGCCAGTGCGGTCGTACCCCAAGAGACCCAGTACTTC.

This chain uses TRBV10-3 with TRBJ1-2, with D possibly being TRBD1 (5 bases). CDR1 is ENHRY, CDR2 SYGVKD, per germline. The V gene lost 3 bases and the J gene lost 4 bases, with 15 bases spanning the gap. The CDR3 is 15 residues long. As DNA, the CDR3 is TGTGCCATCAGTGACCAATCTACAGGTTCCTATGGCTACACCTTC. It is translated as CAISDQSTGSYGYTF.

A few counts support this clonotype. The chain couples TRBV4-1 to TRBJ1-2; unclear D gene. This CDR3 has 15 residues. Deletions cut 4 bases from V and 0 bases from J, with 12 bases between. CDR1 is MGHRA and CDR2 is YSYEKL in the germline V gene. The CDR3 loop is CASSPVPDSNYGYTF. CDR3 DNA: TGCGCCAGCAGCCCGGTCCCTGATTCTAACTATGGCTACACCTTC.

This clonotype appeared many times. V and J are TRBV7-2 and TRBJ2-3; D ambiguous. The CDR3 sequence is 13 residues long. Germline V gene data show CDR1 as SGHTA and CDR2 as FQGNSA. The ends were cut back, 5 bases at V and 2 bases at J, with 8 bases in the middle. CDR3 sequence reads: CASSRTYTDTQYF. The CDR3 coding sequence is TGTGCCAGCAGCCGCACATACACAGATACGCAGTATTTT.

This clonotype was found once. This chain connects TRBV20-1 to TRBJ2-1; the D gene is possibly TRBD2 (6 bases). Germline V gives CDR1 DFQATT, CDR2 SNEGSKA (reference sequence). V gave up 6 bases and J gave up 2 bases, with 11 bases separating them. The CDR3 has 13 residues. The CDR3 reads CSANSGPYNEQFF. CDR3 bases: TGCAGTGCCAACAGCGGGCCCTACAATGAGCAGTTCTTC.

The chain links TRBV27 to TRBJ2-5, with D maybe TRBD1 (6 bases). The end of the DNA aligns better with TRBJ2-7, so the J call may be wrong. CDR1 is MNHEY and CDR2 is SMNVEV in the germline V gene (reference sequence). CDR3 size: 13 residues. The CDR3 sequence is CASSDRQRYEQYF. The CDR3 region has the DNA TGTGCCAGCAGTGACAGGCAGAGGTACGAGCAGTACTTC.

About this clonotype itself: The junction departs from germline at one end; a sequencing error may be responsible. J is TRBJ2-5 and V is TRBV29-1, with D unclear. Germline assignment: CDR1 SQVTM and CDR2 ANQGSEA. This CDR3 comprises 12 residues. The CDR3 sequence is CSVEGHHETQYF. CDR3 sequence (DNA): TGCAGCGTTGAGGGCCACCACGAGACCCAGTACTTC. The full variable domain, in which reference TRBV29-1 and TRBJ2-5 provide the parts outside the CDR3, is SAVISQKPSRDICQRGTSLTIQCQVDSQVTMMFWYRQQPGQSLTLIATANQGSEATYESGFVIDKFPISRPNLTFSTLTVSNMSPEDSSIYLCSVEGHHETQYFGPGTRLLVL.

The V call is TRBV20-1, the J call TRBJ2-5; 10 bases align to TRBD2. This CDR3 has 15 residues. V gave up 3 bases and J gave up 3 bases; unmatched junction bases: 7. The germline V gene encodes CDR1 DFQATT and CDR2 SNEGSKA (reference sequence). In DNA, the CDR3 is TGCAGTGCTAGGGGGATAGCGGGGGGTAAAGAGACCCAGTACTTC. Translated: CSARGIAGGKETQYF.

The rearrangement links TRBV20-1 to TRBJ2-3, with D perhaps matching TRBD2 (5 bases). Trimming shortened V by 7 bases and J by 1 base, and 12 bases separated the two germline ends. The germline CDR1 and CDR2 sequences are DFQATT and SNEGSKA (reference sequence). The CDR3 spans 13 residues. This CDR3 reads CSVGSSGTDTQYF. DNA of the CDR3: TGCAGTGTTGGGAGTTCGGGCACAGATACGCAGTATTTT.

J is TRBJ2-2 and V is TRBV7-2; TRBD2 is a possible D gene (5 bases). The V end lost 5 bases, the J end lost 9 bases, and 16 bases lay between the germline ends. CDR1 SGHTA and CDR2 FQGNSA come from the germline V gene. CDR3 length: 14 amino acids. CDR3 nucleotide sequence: TGTGCCAGCAGCAACGGCTCAACCGGGAGGGAGCTGTTTTTT. Translation gives CASSNGSTGRELFF.

The chain employs TRBV10-3 and TRBJ2-5; D might be TRBD2 (5 bases). CDR1 is ENHRY and CDR2 is SYGVKD in the germline V gene. This CDR3 region has 15 residues. V was trimmed by 2 bases and J by 13 bases, leaving 23 bases between them. CDR3 DNA: TGTGCCATCAGTGAGAACCCGGCGGGCGAGAACGAGCGGTACTTC. It yields the protein CAISENPAGENERYF.

The V gene is TRBV15, the J gene TRBJ2-5; D gene uncertain. CDR1 and CDR2 from the germline V gene are LNHNV and YYDKDF (reference sequence). The length of the CDR3 is 12 residues. Trimming removed 1 base at V and 5 bases at J, with 5 bases between. The chain's CDR3 is CATSRVSETQYF. In nucleotides, the CDR3 is TGTGCCACCAGCAGAGTCTCGGAGACCCAGTACTTC.

This clonotype was seen a few times. The chain is built from TRBV5-1 and TRBJ2-1, with 10 bases that match TRBD2. The CDR3 runs 16 residues. In germline, CDR1 is SGHRS, CDR2 YFSETQ. Trimming removed 4 bases from V and 5 bases from J; junction bases left unmatched: 9. In DNA form, the CDR3 reads TGCGCCAGCAGCCTCATGGGCACTAGCGGGAACAATGAGCAGTTCTTC. It codes for CASSLMGTSGNNEQFF.

A few counts support this clonotype. One junction end disagrees with the germline gene, perhaps due to a read error. V usage is TRBV5-1 and J usage is TRBJ2-1; D is uncertain. Germline V gene data show CDR1 as SGHRS and CDR2 as YFSETQ. There are 12 residues in the CDR3. In nucleotides, the CDR3 is TGTGCCAGCAGTTTGTTGAACAATGAGCAGTTCTTC. Protein: CASSLLNNEQFF. Based on the CDR3 plus reference TRBV5-1 and TRBJ2-1, the full variable domain is KAGVTQTPRYLIKTRGQQVTLSCSPISGHRSVSWYQQTPGQGLQFLFEYFSETQRNKGNFPGRFSGRQFSNSRSEMNVSTLELGDSALYLCASSLLNNEQFFGPGTRLTVL.

In regard to this clonotype: A much larger clone lies a single base off, so this may be a read error. The chain carries TRBV2 and TRBJ2-3; D is uncertain. Germline V lookup: CDR1 SNHLY, CDR2 FYNNEI. The CDR3 spans 13 residues. The ends were cut back, 4 bases at V and 2 bases at J, with 7 bases in the middle. CDR3 residues: CASSGGTTDTQYF. The CDR3 DNA is TGTGCCAGCAGTGGCGGTACCACAGATACGCAGTATTTT.

This chain connects TRBV7-9 to TRBJ2-5; D might be TRBD1 or TRBD2, each matching 5 bases. V was trimmed by 4 bases and J by 2 bases, leaving 23 bases between them. Germline lookup yields CDR1 SEHNR and CDR2 FQNEAQ (reference sequence). This CDR3 contains 18 residues. The CDR3 protein is CASSSHGGTSGPQETQYF. The CDR3 nucleotides are TGTGCCAGCAGCTCCCATGGGGGTACTAGTGGGCCACAAGAGACCCAGTACTTC.

The chain combines TRBV3-1 with TRBJ1-2; 8 nucleotides agree with TRBD1. This CDR3 contains 15 residues. J gave up 11 bases and V 0 bases, and 11 bases lay outside the gene matches. From germline, CDR1 is LGHDT and CDR2 YNNKEL (reference sequence). The CDR3 loop is CASSQEYGQGATYTF. The CDR3 DNA follows: TGTGCCAGCAGCCAAGAGTATGGGCAGGGGGCGACTTACACCTTC.

The rearrangement uses TRBV12-3 or TRBV12-4 and TRBJ1-4, with D perhaps matching TRBD1 (5 bases). V lost 10 bases, J lost 8 bases, and 17 bases lay in between. The CDR3 is made up of 13 amino acids. The CDR3 reads CATTRGSGEKLFF. CDR3 sequence (DNA): TGTGCCACCACACGGGGGTCTGGCGAAAAACTGTTTTTT.

A few counts support this clonotype. The chain links TRBV2 to TRBJ2-5; D gene ambiguous. Looked up from germline, CDR1 is SNHLY and CDR2 is FYNNEI. The CDR3 has 13 amino acids. V dropped 4 bases and J dropped 5 bases, with 11 bases sitting between them. The chain's CDR3 is CASSVETRETQYF. The DNA of the CDR3 is TGTGCCAGCAGTGTTGAGACAAGGGAGACCCAGTACTTC.

This chain connects TRBV13 to TRBJ1-1, with no clear D. Trimming removed 5 bases from V and 0 bases from J, with 19 bases in between. Germline CDR1 and CDR2: PRHDT and FYEKMQ (reference sequence). This CDR3 comprises 17 residues. The CDR3 loop reads CASSPRSPSGVNTEAFF. For the CDR3, the DNA is TGTGCCAGCAGCCCCCGAAGCCCTAGTGGTGTGAACACTGAAGCTTTCTTT. Looking up the rest from reference TRBV13 and TRBJ1-1 gives the full variable domain: AAGVIQSPRHLIKEKRETATLKCYPIPRHDTVYWYQQGPGQDPQFLISFYEKMQSDKGSIPDRFSAQQFSDYHSELNMSSLELGDSALYFCASSPRSPSGVNTEAFFGQGTRLTVV.

The genes are TRBV7-2 and TRBJ1-6; D ambiguous. The CDR3 contains 14 residues. Germline loops: CDR1 SGHTA, CDR2 FQGNSA. The ends were cut back, 2 bases at V and 10 bases at J, with 12 bases in the middle. CDR3 residues: CASSLLGLSSPLHF. The CDR3 DNA reads as TGTGCCAGCAGCTTATTGGGTCTCTCCTCACCCCTCCACTTT.

This clonotype occurred once. V is TRBV11-2 and J is TRBJ2-5; D gene unclear. This CDR3 has 14 residues. The V end was cut by 1 base, the J end by 0 bases, with 6 bases between. Germline V gene data show CDR1 as SGHAT and CDR2 as FQNNGV. CDR3 nucleotides: TGTGCCAGCAGCTTAGTAAGGTACCAAGAGACCCAGTACTTC. Amino acids: CASSLVRYQETQYF.

CDR3 nucleotides: TGTGCCAGTGACCGGGGCTCGAATGAAAAACTGTTTTTT. Translating gives CASDRGSNEKLFF. The chain links TRBV19 to TRBJ1-4; perhaps TRBD1 as D (5 bases). V lost 8 bases and J 5 bases, leaving 12 bases between the germline ends. Looked up from germline, CDR1 is LNHDA and CDR2 is SQIVND (reference sequence). The CDR3 loop spans 13 amino acids.

The chain joins TRBV24-1 to TRBJ1-1; a possible D gene is TRBD1 (6 bases). The CDR3 sequence is 14 residues long. The germline V gene has CDR1 KGHDR and CDR2 SFDVKD. Trimming removed 4 bases at V and 2 bases at J, with 10 bases between. The DNA for the CDR3 is TGTGCCACCAGTGAACAGGGACTAAACACTGAAGCTTTCTTT. Translation gives CATSEQGLNTEAFF.

This sequence joins TRBV7-2 and TRBJ1-1; no clear D gene. V was clipped by 7 bases and J by 2 bases, with 8 bases between them. Per the germline V gene, CDR1 is SGHTA and CDR2 is FQGNSA. CDR3 length: 12 residues. CDR3 amino acids: CASMVPNTEAFF. The CDR3 DNA reads as TGTGCCAGCATGGTTCCTAACACTGAAGCTTTCTTT.